Included here is one T cell receptor (beta chain) sequence, with context. It has no known antigen specificity. Per-base quality was not reported, and no clone a single base away is much larger than it. The entry originates in a study of blood T cell repertoires in COVID-19 (dated by TCRdb to 2020 to 2022). As for the study more broadly: Samples covering the acute and convalescent phases of COVID-19 were provided by collaborators in the United States, Italy and Spain. The prospective study material was composed of cDNA or gDNA derived from T cells, B-cell-depleted T cells, or PBMCs. Deeply sampled blood TCRbeta repertoires from subjects exposed to, actively infected with, or recovered from COVID-19 were included in the dataset. The repertoires were released in a freely available public database meant as a resource for research on the immune response to SARS-CoV-2. The samples were drawn from two sources: the first 160 participants of the ongoing ImmuneRACE study, and 950 to 1,500 subjects contributed by 6 global collaborators. The sample metadata nearly always contained a de-identified subject ID, COVID-19 status, age in years and sex. Where HLA class I and class II types were available, the types were taken from metadata supplied by the sample provider, not from assay-based typing.

Each collaborating institution followed its own protocols to collect whole blood in K2EDTA tubes. For TCRbeta analysis, collaborators shipped samples in one of three forms: frozen whole blood, isolated PBMCs, or DNA extracted from either of those sample types. The immunoSEQ Assay, a bias-controlled multiplex PCR, was used to amplify TCRbeta CDR3 regions from genomic DNA. Processing in the source paper ran as follows. The number of nucleated cells in each sample was estimated by amplification of reference gene primers within the assay. To quantify the absolute abundance of each unique TCRbeta CDR3 rearrangement, sequence reads were collapsed and filtered. For each sample, productive Simpson clonality was calculated as the square root of Simpson's diversity index across productive rearrangements. TCRdb took over this immuneACCESS table, retaining in-frame rearrangements with V and J assigned. Such tables are incomplete; in checked studies, under half of the missing clones stem from an unresolved V gene, and the remainder is unexplained. V and J calls plus clone size are reproduced from that table; the DNA served to infer D and trimming. The sample table records just over 650,000 clones; 85% to 90% of these occur just once. The top ten clones comprise about 0.24% of the sample.

Overall results and qualifications from the work: The amount of clinical and demographic metadata varied by source and participant and was provided uncurated.

Trimming removed 4 bases from V and 4 bases from J; the gene matches leave 14 bases unexplained. Spanning cysteine to phenylalanine, the CDR3 consists of 18 amino acids. Of all the DNA, just the CDR3 is kept, 54 bases in frame from base 1. The germline V gene (reference sequence) supplies CDR1 LGHDT and CDR2 YNNKEL. This chain joins TRBV3-1 (or the pseudogene TRBV3-2) to TRBJ1-3; 9 bases in the middle match TRBD1. The receptor comes from a woman aged 18-29 years with acute or convalescent COVID-19. Sequencing was carried out using peripheral blood. The CDR3 protein is CASSRMGGGQGEGNTIYF. The DNA sequence is given as TGTGCCAGCAGCCGAATGGGTGGGGGACAGGGTGAAGGAAACACCATATATTTT.